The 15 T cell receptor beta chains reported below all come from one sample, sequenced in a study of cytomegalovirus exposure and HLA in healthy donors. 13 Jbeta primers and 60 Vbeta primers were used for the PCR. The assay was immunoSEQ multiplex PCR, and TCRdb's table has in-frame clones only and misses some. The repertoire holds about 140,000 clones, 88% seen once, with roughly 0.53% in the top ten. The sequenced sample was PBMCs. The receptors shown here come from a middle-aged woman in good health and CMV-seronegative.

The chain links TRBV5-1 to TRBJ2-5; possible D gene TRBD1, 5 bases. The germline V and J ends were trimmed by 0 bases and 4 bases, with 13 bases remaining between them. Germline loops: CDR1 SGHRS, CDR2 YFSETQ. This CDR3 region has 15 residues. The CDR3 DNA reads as TGCGCCAGCAGCTTGGAATCGGCAGGGCGAGAGACCCAGTACTTC. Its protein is CASSLESAGRETQYF.

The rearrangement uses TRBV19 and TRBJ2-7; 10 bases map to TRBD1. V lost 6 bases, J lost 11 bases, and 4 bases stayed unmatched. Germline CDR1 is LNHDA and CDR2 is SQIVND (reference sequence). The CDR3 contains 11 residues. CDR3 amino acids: CASRTGGVKYF. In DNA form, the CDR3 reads TGTGCCAGTAGGACAGGGGGCGTAAAGTACTTC.

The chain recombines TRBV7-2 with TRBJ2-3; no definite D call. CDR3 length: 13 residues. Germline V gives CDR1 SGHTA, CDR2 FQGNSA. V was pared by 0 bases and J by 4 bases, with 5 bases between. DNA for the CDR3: TGTGCCAGCAGCTTAGCCCTCGCAGATACGCAGTATTTT. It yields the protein CASSLALADTQYF.

CDR3 coding DNA: TGTGCCAGCAGCTGGGGACTAGCGGGAGGCCCGGGCAATGAGCAGTTCTTC. Its translation: CASSWGLAGGPGNEQFF. The chain couples TRBV7-2 to TRBJ2-1; 15 bases align to TRBD2. The CDR3 runs 17 residues. Trimming took 4 bases from V and 6 from J; bases not matched to a gene: 7. Per germline, CDR1 SGHTA and CDR2 FQGNSA.

This chain's CDR3 is CASSSSGSSYNEQFF. CDR3 nucleotide sequence: TGTGCCAGCAGCTCAAGCGGGAGCTCCTACAATGAGCAGTTCTTC. The chain couples TRBV11-2 to TRBJ2-1, with TRBD2 matching 8 bases. V lost 4 bases, J lost 0 bases, and 2 bases stayed unmatched. The CDR3 extends over 15 amino acids. Germline V gene data show CDR1 as SGHAT and CDR2 as FQNNGV.

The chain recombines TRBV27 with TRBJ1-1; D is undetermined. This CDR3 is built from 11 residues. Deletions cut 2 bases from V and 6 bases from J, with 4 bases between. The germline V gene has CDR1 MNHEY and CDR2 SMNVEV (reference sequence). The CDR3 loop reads CASSLTSEAFF. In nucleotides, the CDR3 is TGTGCCAGCAGTTTAACTTCTGAAGCTTTCTTT.

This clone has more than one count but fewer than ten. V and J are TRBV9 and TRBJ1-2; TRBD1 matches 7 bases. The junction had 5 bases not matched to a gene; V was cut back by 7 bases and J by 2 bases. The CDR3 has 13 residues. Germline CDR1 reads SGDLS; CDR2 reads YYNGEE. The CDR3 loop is CASEGGQNYGYTF. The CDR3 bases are TGTGCCAGCGAAGGGGGACAGAACTATGGCTACACCTTC.

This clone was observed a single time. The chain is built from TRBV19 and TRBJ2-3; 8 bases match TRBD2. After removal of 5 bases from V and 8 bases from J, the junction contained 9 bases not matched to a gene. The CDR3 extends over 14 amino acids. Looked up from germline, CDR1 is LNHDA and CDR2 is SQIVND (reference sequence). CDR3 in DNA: TGTGCCAGTAGTCCCCGGGAGGGCCTAAGTACGCAGTATTTT. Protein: CASSPREGLSTQYF. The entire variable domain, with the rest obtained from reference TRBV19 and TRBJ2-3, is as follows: DGGITQSPKYLFRKEGQNVTLSCEQNLNHDAMYWYRQDPGQGLRLIYYSQIVNDFQKGDIAEGYSVSREKKESFPLTVTSAQKNPTAFYLCASSPREGLSTQYFGPGTRLTVL.

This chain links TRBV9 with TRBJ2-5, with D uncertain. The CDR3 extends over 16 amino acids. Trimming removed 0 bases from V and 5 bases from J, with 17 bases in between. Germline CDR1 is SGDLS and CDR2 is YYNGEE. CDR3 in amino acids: CASSVVVAAAIETQYF. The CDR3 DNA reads TGTGCCAGCAGCGTAGTAGTAGCCGCGGCAATTGAGACCCAGTACTTC.

The CDR3 protein is CASSVDFWRENEQFF. The CDR3 nucleotides are TGTGCCAGCAGCGTAGATTTCTGGCGGGAGAATGAGCAGTTCTTC. The chain links TRBV9 to TRBJ2-1; 7 positions agree with TRBD2. CDR1 is SGDLS, CDR2 YYNGEE, per germline. Trimming cost V 0 bases and J 7 bases; bases outside gene matches: 7. The CDR3 runs 15 residues. The full variable domain, in which reference TRBV9 and TRBJ2-1 provide the parts outside the CDR3, is DSGVTQTPKHLITATGQRVTLRCSPRSGDLSVYWYQQSLDQGLQFLIQYYNGEERAKGNILERFSAQQFPDLHSELNLSSLELGDSALYFCASSVDFWRENEQFFGPGTRLTVL.

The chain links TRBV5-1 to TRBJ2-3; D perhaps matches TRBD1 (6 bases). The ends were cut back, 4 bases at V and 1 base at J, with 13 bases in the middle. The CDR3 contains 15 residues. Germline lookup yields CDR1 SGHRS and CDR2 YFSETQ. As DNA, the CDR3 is TGCGCCAGCAGCATACAGGGATGGGGCACAGATACGCAGTATTTT. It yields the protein CASSIQGWGTDTQYF.

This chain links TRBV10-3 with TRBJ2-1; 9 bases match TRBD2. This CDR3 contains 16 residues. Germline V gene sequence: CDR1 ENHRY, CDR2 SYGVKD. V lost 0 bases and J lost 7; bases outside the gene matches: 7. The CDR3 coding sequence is TGTGCCATCAGTGAGTCCCTAGCGGGGAGGGAGAATGAGCAGTTCTTC. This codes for CAISESLAGRENEQFF.

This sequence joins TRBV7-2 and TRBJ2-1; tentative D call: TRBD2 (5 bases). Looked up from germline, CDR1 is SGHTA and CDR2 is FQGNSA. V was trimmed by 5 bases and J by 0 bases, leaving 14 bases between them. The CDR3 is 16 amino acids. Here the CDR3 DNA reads TGTGCCAGCAGCCCGCAAGCGGCAAGCTCCTACAATGAGCAGTTCTTC. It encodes CASSPQAASSYNEQFF.

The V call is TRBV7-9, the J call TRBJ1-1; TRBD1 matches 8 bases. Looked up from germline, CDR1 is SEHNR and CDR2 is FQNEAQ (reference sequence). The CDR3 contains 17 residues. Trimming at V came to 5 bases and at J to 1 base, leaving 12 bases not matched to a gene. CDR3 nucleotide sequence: TGTGCCAGCAGCGGGGGGCCCAACAGGGGGGCGAACACTGAAGCTTTCTTT. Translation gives CASSGGPNRGANTEAFF.

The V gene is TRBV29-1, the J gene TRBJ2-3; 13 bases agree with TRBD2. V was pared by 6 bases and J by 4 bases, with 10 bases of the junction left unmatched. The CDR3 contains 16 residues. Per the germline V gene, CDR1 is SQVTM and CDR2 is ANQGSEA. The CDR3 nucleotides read TGCAGCGTCCGGGGACTAGCGGGGTTGGGGGCAGATACGCAGTATTTT. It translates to CSVRGLAGLGADTQYF.